These 21 T cell receptor beta chains came from one sample sequenced in a study of CD8 T cells in ankylosing spondylitis. Overall study findings and caveats: Roughly eight highly homologous variants formed a TCR beta motif that appeared characteristic of ankylosing spondylitis blood.

Antigens of these TCRs are unknown. MiXCR, run by TCRdb on the 5' RACE reads, gives a single entry per CDR3 protein. The sample lists about 460,000 distinct CDR3 sequences; about 5.7% were seen once. Sequencing was done on a sample of blood, either unsorted or a sorted T cell fraction (not recorded which). Every receptor here comes from a male donor with ankylosing spondylitis.

Many counts were recorded for this clonotype. The V and J genes are TRBV11-2 and TRBJ2-1; 8 bases map to TRBD2. This CDR3 contains 16 residues. Per the germline V gene, CDR1 is SGHAT and CDR2 is FQNNGV. Losses at the gene ends were 5 bases for V and 1 base for J; bases not matched to a gene: 7. Here the CDR3 DNA reads TGTGCCAGCAGCCCAGGTCGGGGGGGATCCTACAATGAGCAGTTCTTC. Protein product: CASSPGRGGSYNEQFF.

This clonotype was picked up many times. This chain joins TRBV20-1 and TRBJ2-1, with unresolved D. V was trimmed by 1 base and J by 0 bases, leaving 10 bases between them. The CDR3 is made up of 15 amino acids. Germline V gene sequence: CDR1 DFQATT, CDR2 SNEGSKA (reference sequence). DNA of the CDR3: TGCAGTGCTAGAGCTGCCAGTTTCTCCTACAATGAGCAGTTCTTC. Amino acid sequence: CSARAASFSYNEQFF.

This clonotype has at least ten counts. The chain combines TRBV6-6 with TRBJ1-2, with 9 bases aligning to TRBD1. The CDR3 sequence is 13 residues long. CDR1 is MNHNY and CDR2 is SVGAGI in the germline V gene (reference sequence). J lost 5 bases, V lost 6 bases, and 4 bases had no gene match. CDR3 sequence: CASRPQGAYGYTF. Written as DNA, the CDR3 is TGTGCCAGCAGGCCACAGGGGGCATATGGCTACACCTTC.

This clonotype was counted ten times or more. One end of the junction is discordant with germline, which a read error may explain. The rearrangement uses TRBV10-3 and TRBJ2-7; D not certain. Per germline, CDR1 ENHRY and CDR2 SYGVKD. The CDR3 has 14 residues. The CDR3 region has the DNA TGTGCCATCAGTCAGTCGGCCAGCGCCTACGAGCAGTACTTC. Amino acids: CAISQSASAYEQYF.

The table lists this clonotype with many counts. CDR3 sequence: CASSNYRRQYF. In DNA, the CDR3 is TGTGCCAGCAGTAACTACAGGCGACAGTATTTT. The V and J genes are TRBV6-5 and TRBJ2-3; tentative D call: TRBD1 (5 bases). V lost 5 bases to trimming and J lost 12 bases, with 12 bases between them. The CDR3 is made up of 11 amino acids. Germline CDR1 MNHEY, CDR2 SVGAGI.

This clonotype has ten or more counts. Mismatch with germline at one junction end may stem from a read error. The genes are TRBV15 and TRBJ2-1; TRBD1 aligns across 8 bases. This CDR3 spans 13 amino acids. The germline V gene encodes CDR1 LNHNV and CDR2 YYDKDF (reference sequence). The CDR3 loop is CATNRQGYNEQFF. The CDR3 nucleotides are TGTGCCACCAACAGACAGGGGTACAATGAGCAGTTCTTC.

Ten or more counts support this clonotype. The chain has TRBV20-1 and TRBJ2-7; 7 bases align to TRBD2. V lost 4 bases to trimming and J lost 0 bases; unmatched junction nucleotides: 9. Germline loops: CDR1 DFQATT, CDR2 SNEGSKA (reference sequence). The CDR3 is made up of 15 amino acids. CDR3 DNA sequence: TGCAGTGCTAACCCTCACGGGAGGCTCTCCTACGAGCAGTACTTC. Residues: CSANPHGRLSYEQYF.

This clonotype has at least ten counts. The chain combines TRBV9 with TRBJ1-2; 8 bases are a match to TRBD1. This CDR3 comprises 15 residues. The V gene end was trimmed by 4 bases and the J gene end by 0 bases; junction bases not matched to a gene: 5. Germline CDR1 reads SGDLS; CDR2 reads YYNGEE. This chain's CDR3 is CASSRDRPANYGYTF. The CDR3 region has the DNA TGTGCCAGCAGCCGGGACAGGCCAGCTAACTATGGCTACACCTTC.

Ten or more counts support this clonotype. The V and J genes are TRBV7-6 and TRBJ2-6; D not resolved. The CDR3 length is 13 residues. Trimming removed 2 bases from V and 13 bases from J, with 12 bases in between. CDR1 is SGHVS, CDR2 FNYEAQ, per germline. CDR3 residues: CASSLSYGQVLTF. CDR3 bases: TGTGCCAGCAGCTTAAGTTACGGCCAGGTCCTGACTTTC.

This clonotype has ten or more counts. The junction differs from germline at one of its ends, possibly a read error. The V gene is TRBV7-9, the J gene TRBJ2-7; D gene uncertain. CDR1 SEHNR and CDR2 FQNEAQ come from the germline V gene (reference sequence). This CDR3 spans 11 amino acids. CDR3 bases: TGTGCCAGCGGCTTACAGAACGAGCAGTACTTC. This sequence encodes CASGLQNEQYF.

This clonotype was counted between two and nine times. The V and J genes are TRBV28 and TRBJ2-7, with D perhaps matching TRBD1 (5 bases). The CDR3 consists of 13 residues. Trimming left V 4 bases short and J 4 bases short, with 11 bases between. The germline CDR1 and CDR2 sequences are MDHEN and SYDVKM. As DNA, the CDR3 is TGTGCCAGCAGTTGGGGCTACGAGTACGAGCAGTACTTC. Its protein product is CASSWGYEYEQYF.

This clonotype was recorded at least ten times. The rearrangement links TRBV4-3 to TRBJ2-7; D unresolved. Germline V gene lookup returns CDR1 LGHNA and CDR2 YSLEER. The CDR3 totals 15 residues. The ends were cut back, 1 base at V and 1 base at J, with 11 bases in the middle. DNA of the CDR3: TGCGCCAGCAGCCAAGGGGCAACGAGATCCTACGAGCAGTACTTC. The encoded protein is CASSQGATRSYEQYF.

At least ten counts were recorded for this clonotype. The V call is TRBV12-3 or TRBV12-4, the J call TRBJ1-1, with 10 bases fitting TRBD1. There are 15 residues in the CDR3. V lost 5 bases, J lost 1 base, and 4 bases stayed unmatched. The CDR3, as DNA: TGTGCCAGCAGTCGCTGGACAGGGGGGAACACTGAAGCTTTCTTT. Translating gives CASSRWTGGNTEAFF.

This clonotype was observed many times. The chain couples TRBV19 to TRBJ2-1; D gene unclear. Per germline, CDR1 LNHDA and CDR2 SQIVND (reference sequence). The CDR3 loop spans 13 amino acids. V dropped 1 base and J dropped 3 bases, with 4 bases sitting between them. DNA for the CDR3: TGTGCCAGTAGTATAGTGGGCTACAATGAGCAGTTCTTC. It specifies CASSIVGYNEQFF.

In its sample, this clonotype was seen many times. V and J are TRBV7-9 and TRBJ2-7; D may be TRBD1 or TRBD2 (5 bases each). Germline V gene sequence: CDR1 SEHNR, CDR2 FQNEAQ (reference sequence). The CDR3 runs 15 residues. Trimming shortened V by 6 bases and J by 2 bases, and 17 bases separated the two germline ends. CDR3 protein: CASRGDERSPYEQYF. The CDR3 DNA reads TGTGCCAGCAGGGGGGATGAGCGTTCGCCCTACGAGCAGTACTTC.

This clonotype was seen ten or more times. The chain uses TRBV7-2 and TRBJ2-7; TRBD2 is a possible D gene (7 bases). The CDR3 has 14 residues. Per the germline V gene, CDR1 is SGHTA and CDR2 is FQGNSA. V was shortened by 6 bases and J by 1 base, with 13 bases between the two germline ends. CDR3 DNA sequence: TGTGCCAGCAGAGGAGGGGGGGGATCCTACGAGCAGTACTTC. Protein: CASRGGGGSYEQYF. Together with reference TRBV7-2 and TRBJ2-7, the CDR3 gives the full variable domain: GAGVSQSPSNKVTEKGKDVELRCDPISGHTALYWYRQSLGQGLEFLIYFQGNSAPDKSGLPSDRFSAERTGGSVSTLTIQRTQQEDSAVYLCASRGGGGSYEQYFGPGTRLTVT.

This clonotype showed up just a few times. The CDR3 sequence is CASSWGLQSHEQFF. The CDR3 nucleotides read TGTGCCAGTAGTTGGGGCCTTCAGTCCCATGAGCAGTTCTTC. This chain uses TRBV19 with TRBJ2-1, with a weak D call TRBD1 (5 bases). Trimming left V 5 bases short and J 8 bases short, with 16 bases between. Per germline, CDR1 LNHDA and CDR2 SQIVND (reference sequence). The CDR3 runs to 14 residues.

This clonotype was seen at least ten times. The chain combines TRBV12-3 or TRBV12-4 with TRBJ2-1; 8 bases line up with TRBD1. This CDR3 spans 14 amino acids. Trimming removed 1 base from V and 4 bases from J; junction bases left unmatched: 0. The CDR3 nucleotides read TGTGCCAGCAGTTTAGACAGGGGGTACAATGAGCAGTTCTTC. Protein product: CASSLDRGYNEQFF.

This clonotype has ten or more counts. The chain couples TRBV7-2 to TRBJ2-7; 10 positions agree with TRBD2. Germline CDR1 and CDR2: SGHTA and FQGNSA. CDR3 length: 17 amino acids. With 2 bases clipped from V and 1 base from J, the junction kept 8 bases outside the gene matches. The CDR3, as DNA: TGTGCCAGCAGCTTACGGCTAGCGGGGGCCTTATCCTACGAGCAGTACTTC. Its translation: CASSLRLAGALSYEQYF.

The chain links TRBV24-1 to TRBJ2-1; unclear D gene. The V and J ends lost 4 bases and 0 bases respectively, with 6 bases between them. Germline-derived CDR1 and CDR2 are KGHDR and SFDVKD. This CDR3 has 14 amino acids. CDR3 DNA: TGTGCCACCAGTGAAACTCACTCCTACAATGAGCAGTTCTTC. Protein sequence: CATSETHSYNEQFF.

This clonotype was counted many times. V gene TRBV28 combines with J gene TRBJ2-1; tentatively, D is TRBD1 (6 bases). This CDR3 region has 15 residues. The V end was cut by 3 bases, the J end by 2 bases, with 11 bases between. Germline lookup yields CDR1 MDHEN and CDR2 SYDVKM. The CDR3 bases are TGTGCCAGCAGTTTTTGGGACAACCCCTACAATGAGCAGTTCTTC. It codes for CASSFWDNPYNEQFF.